A single sample gave rise to the 20 T cell receptor beta chains below, sequenced in a study of T cells in Graves' hyperthyroidism and ophthalmopathy. Amplification of TCR beta CDR3 regions was performed using RNA transcripts as template. Primed by the HTBI set, a first-round RT-PCR was run on the TCR CDR3. A single record per CDR3 protein comes from TCRdb applying MiXCR to the multiplex PCR reads. The sample includes approximately 610,000 distinct CDR3 sequences, around 15% of them seen just once. Sequences were obtained from blood. The source is a woman aged 18-35 years with Graves' hyperthyroidism.

The rearrangement links TRBV28 to TRBJ2-7; tentatively, D is TRBD1 or TRBD2 (5 bases each). The length of the CDR3 is 14 residues. The V and J ends lost 5 bases and 3 bases respectively, with 14 bases between them. The germline CDR1 and CDR2 sequences are MDHEN and SYDVKM. This CDR3 is CASSPSGARYEQYF. The CDR3 region has the DNA TGTGCCAGCAGTCCCTCCGGGGCTCGCTACGAGCAGTACTTC. The variable domain in full, with the rest retrieved from reference TRBV28 and TRBJ2-7, is DVKVTQSSRYLVKRTGEKVFLECVQDMDHENMFWYRQDPGLGLRLIYFSYDVKMKEKGDIPEGYSVSREKKERFSLILESASTNQTSMYLCASSPSGARYEQYFGPGTRLTVT.

This clonotype was seen only a few times. CDR3 nucleotides: TGTGCCAGCAGCTTAGGGGACAGGGGGCTTTATAACGAGCAGTACTTC. Its protein is CASSLGDRGLYNEQYF. The chain recombines TRBV7-9 with TRBJ2-7, with 12 bases fitting TRBD1. The J segment lost 5 bases and the V segment lost 1 base, leaving 6 bases of the junction unmatched. The CDR3 length is 16 residues. Germline assignment: CDR1 SEHNR and CDR2 FQNEAQ (reference sequence).

The chain couples TRBV4-1 to TRBJ2-5; D may be TRBD2 (5 bases). The germline V and J ends were trimmed by 0 bases and 5 bases, with 13 bases remaining between them. The CDR3 spans 15 residues. Germline V gene data show CDR1 as MGHRA and CDR2 as YSYEKL. For the CDR3, the DNA is TGCGCCAGCAGCCAAGAAGAGGGCGGCCAGGAGACCCAGTACTTC. Protein product: CASSQEEGGQETQYF.

This clonotype was observed a few times. This chain joins TRBV28 and TRBJ2-7; a weak D match, TRBD1 (5 bases). Trimming pared 0 bases from V and 7 bases from J, leaving 16 bases between. Germline assignment: CDR1 MDHEN and CDR2 SYDVKM. This CDR3 is built from 15 residues. DNA of the CDR3: TGTGCCAGCAGTTTATGGGTCGCGACAGCGACAGAGCAGTACTTC. Protein product: CASSLWVATATEQYF.

At least ten counts were recorded for this clonotype. V gene TRBV12-3 or TRBV12-4 combines with J gene TRBJ2-7, with TRBD1 as a possible D gene (5 bases). This CDR3 contains 14 residues. Trimming stripped 5 bases from V and 3 bases from J, with 14 bases between. The CDR3 sequence is CASSGPWGGYEQYF. The CDR3 nucleotides are TGTGCCAGCAGTGGCCCGTGGGGCGGCTACGAGCAGTACTTC.

The table lists this clonotype with many counts. The chain carries TRBV7-9 and TRBJ1-2, with D uncertain. Trimming took 5 bases from V and 4 from J, leaving 11 bases between them. The CDR3 extends over 13 amino acids. The V gene's germline CDR1 is SEHNR and CDR2 FQNEAQ (reference sequence). The CDR3 DNA is TGTGCCAGCAGCCAAGGTGACCTCTATGGCTACACCTTC. It specifies CASSQGDLYGYTF.

This clonotype was found many times. The chain recombines TRBV2 with TRBJ1-5, with TRBD1 matching 8 bases. This CDR3 is built from 17 residues. V shed 0 bases, J shed 8 bases, and the junction held 12 bases outside the gene matches. Germline CDR1 SNHLY, CDR2 FYNNEI. The CDR3 coding sequence is TGTGCCAGCAGTGAAGCCAACGACAGGGGACAATCAAAGCCCCAGCATTTT. Residues: CASSEANDRGQSKPQHF.

This clonotype was seen only a few times. The chain links TRBV12-3 or TRBV12-4 to TRBJ2-2, with D possibly matching TRBD1 (6 bases). Trimming pared 2 bases from V and 2 bases from J, leaving 15 bases between. The CDR3 sequence is 17 residues long. The CDR3 spells CASSLLSDRPNTGELFF. In nucleotides, the CDR3 is TGTGCCAGCAGTTTACTATCGGACAGACCTAACACCGGGGAGCTGTTTTTT.

This clonotype was counted ten times or more. The gene calls are TRBV19 and TRBJ1-2; TRBD1 matches at 7 bases. Trimming removed 1 base from V and 4 bases from J; junction bases left unmatched: 3. The germline CDR1 and CDR2 sequences are LNHDA and SQIVND (reference sequence). The CDR3 length is 14 residues. Here the CDR3 reads CASSIGDSTYGYTF. DNA for the CDR3: TGTGCCAGTAGTATAGGGGACAGCACCTATGGCTACACCTTC.

This clonotype was recorded many times. This chain uses TRBV27 with TRBJ2-7; TRBD2 aligns across 7 bases. The length of the CDR3 is 15 residues. Germline lookup yields CDR1 MNHEY and CDR2 SMNVEV (reference sequence). The V segment lost 2 bases and the J segment 0 bases; nucleotides outside the gene matches: 4. In DNA form, the CDR3 reads TGTGCCAGCAGTTTAAAAGCGGGGCCCTCCTACGAGCAGTACTTC. Encoded protein: CASSLKAGPSYEQYF.

As regards this clonotype: A read error likely explains this, since a far larger clone differs by one base. This chain links TRBV27 with TRBJ1-1; D gene uncertain. The V end was cut by 5 bases, the J end by 4 bases, with 11 bases between. Germline lookup yields CDR1 MNHEY and CDR2 SMNVEV (reference sequence). This CDR3 has 13 residues. In nucleotides, the CDR3 is TGTGCCAGCAGTCCCCGACTGATCACTGAAGCTTTCTTT. It codes for CASSPRLITEAFF.

The chain couples TRBV13 to TRBJ2-7, with 9 bases matching TRBD1. V shed 4 bases, J shed 5 bases, and the junction held 9 bases outside the gene matches. This CDR3 is built from 15 residues. The germline V gene has CDR1 PRHDT and CDR2 FYEKMQ (reference sequence). The CDR3 sequence is CASSSGTGTLNEQYF. CDR3 DNA: TGTGCCAGCAGCTCCGGGACAGGGACCCTCAACGAGCAGTACTTC. The variable domain in full, completed from reference TRBV13 and TRBJ2-7, reads AAGVIQSPRHLIKEKRETATLKCYPIPRHDTVYWYQQGPGQDPQFLISFYEKMQSDKGSIPDRFSAQQFSDYHSELNMSSLELGDSALYFCASSSGTGTLNEQYFGPGTRLTVT.

This clonotype has ten or more counts. The chain is built from TRBV6-5 and TRBJ2-1; maybe TRBD1 (6 bases). V lost 0 bases and J lost 7, with 7 bases in between. The CDR3 has 13 residues. Germline-derived CDR1 and CDR2 are MNHEY and SVGAGI. Written as DNA, the CDR3 is TGTGCCAGCAGTTACTCAGGGACAAATGAGCAGTTCTTC. Protein sequence: CASSYSGTNEQFF.

This clonotype has at least ten counts. The chain carries TRBV12-3 or TRBV12-4 and TRBJ1-2; D ambiguous. This CDR3 is 14 amino acids long. Trimming took off 4 bases at V and 7 bases at J, with 16 bases between the two ends. As DNA, the CDR3 is TGTGCCAGCAGTTACTATATCCAGGCGGGTGGCTACACCTTC. Its translation is CASSYYIQAGGYTF.

Ten or more counts support this clonotype. The chain employs TRBV12-3 or TRBV12-4 and TRBJ1-1; no reliable D call. This CDR3 comprises 13 residues. V lost 1 base and J 6 bases, leaving 9 bases between the germline ends. CDR3 region: CASSLGVRAEAFF. CDR3 DNA sequence: TGTGCCAGCAGTTTAGGGGTGCGCGCTGAAGCTTTCTTT.

The chain uses TRBV9 and TRBJ2-7; either TRBD1 or TRBD2 may fit D (5 bases each). Looked up from germline, CDR1 is SGDLS and CDR2 is YYNGEE. V was shortened by 2 bases and J by 4 bases, with 22 bases between the two germline ends. This CDR3 is built from 17 residues. This CDR3 is CASSVSPSPGPPYEQYF. Written as DNA, the CDR3 is TGTGCCAGCAGCGTGTCCCCCTCCCCGGGACCGCCTTACGAGCAGTACTTC.

This sequence joins TRBV7-2 and TRBJ2-1; possibly TRBD2 for D (6 bases). CDR3 length: 13 amino acids. V gave up 5 bases and J gave up 7 bases, with 12 bases separating them. Germline V gene data show CDR1 as SGHTA and CDR2 as FQGNSA. The CDR3 protein is CASSLTGENEQFF. CDR3 bases: TGTGCCAGCAGCCTGACGGGGGAGAATGAGCAGTTCTTC.

The rearrangement links TRBV18 to TRBJ2-5; D is perhaps TRBD1 (6 bases). Trimming stripped 5 bases from V and 1 base from J, with 14 bases between. The CDR3 spans 15 residues. CDR1 is KGHSH and CDR2 is LQKENI in the germline V gene. The CDR3: CASSDTGSSQETQYF. Here the CDR3 DNA reads TGTGCCAGCTCAGACACAGGGTCCTCCCAAGAGACCCAGTACTTC.

This clonotype came up many times. The J gene is TRBJ2-5, the V gene TRBV6-5; 9 bases are a match to TRBD2. This CDR3 has 13 amino acids. V shed 2 bases and J 9 bases; nucleotides not matched to a gene: 4. Germline CDR1 is MNHEY and CDR2 is SVGAGI. The CDR3 reads CASSYQPSGAQYF. CDR3 coding DNA: TGTGCCAGCAGTTACCAACCTAGCGGGGCCCAGTACTTC.

This clonotype was counted many times. The chain combines TRBV4-3 with TRBJ2-7, with TRBD2 identical over 11 bases. Trimming at V came to 3 bases and at J to 0 bases, leaving 7 bases not matched to a gene. Germline V gene lookup returns CDR1 LGHNA and CDR2 YSLEER. The CDR3 covers 17 residues. In DNA form, the CDR3 reads TGCGCCAGCAGCCAGGGACTAGCGGCGGGCCGCTCCTACGAGCAGTACTTC. This translates into CASSQGLAAGRSYEQYF.